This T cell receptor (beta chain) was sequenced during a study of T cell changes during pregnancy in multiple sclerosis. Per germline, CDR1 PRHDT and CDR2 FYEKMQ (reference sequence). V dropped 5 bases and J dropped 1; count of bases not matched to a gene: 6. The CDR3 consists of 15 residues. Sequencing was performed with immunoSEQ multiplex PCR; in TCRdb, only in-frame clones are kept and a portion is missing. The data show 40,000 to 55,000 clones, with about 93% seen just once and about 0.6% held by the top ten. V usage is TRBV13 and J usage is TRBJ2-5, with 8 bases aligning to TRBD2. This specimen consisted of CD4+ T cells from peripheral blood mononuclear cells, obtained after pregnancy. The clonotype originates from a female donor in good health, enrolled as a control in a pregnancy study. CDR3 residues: CASSRRTSPQETQYF. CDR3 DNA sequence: TGTGCCAGCAGCCGAAGGACTAGCCCCCAAGAGACCCAGTACTTC.